A selection of T cell receptor beta chains follows, all from one sample in a study of blood T cell repertoires in COVID-19. TCRdb's copy holds only in-frame clones and misses some; the assay was immunoSEQ multiplex PCR. The table has roughly 160,000 clones, roughly 89% seen once. Specimen: peripheral blood. Source of these receptors: a woman between 55 and 75 years old who had recovered from COVID-19. Both conserved end residues are part of each CDR3. A D gene is named only where the DNA matches it firmly. The size entry is marked missing in some rows and otherwise reads once, few, many or a size class.

clone size: few
V gene: TRBV19
J gene: TRBJ2-3
D gene: NA
CDR3 protein: CASSHAQRIITDTQYF
CDR3 DNA: TGTGCCAGTAGTCACGCACAGCGGATAATCACAGATACGCAGTATTTT

clone size: NA
V gene: TRBV3-1/TRBV3-2
J gene: TRBJ2-5
D gene: TRBD2
CDR3 protein: CASSQDHRAGVRTQYF
CDR3 DNA: TGTGCCAGCAGCCAAGACCACAGAGCGGGGGTACGGACCCAGTACTTC

clone size: NA
V gene: TRBV4-1
J gene: TRBJ1-2
D gene: TRBD1
CDR3 protein: CASSQDKNRGINYGYTF
CDR3 DNA: TGCGCCAGCAGCCAAGATAAGAACAGGGGAATAAACTATGGCTACACCTTC

clone size: NA
V gene: TRBV7-6
J gene: TRBJ2-5
D gene: TRBD1
CDR3 protein: CASSHGTVQETQYF
CDR3 DNA: TGTGCCAGCAGCCACGGGACAGTCCAAGAGACCCAGTACTTC

clone size: NA
V gene: TRBV5-1
J gene: TRBJ2-7
D gene: TRBD1
CDR3 protein: CASSLDRAPYEQYF
CDR3 DNA: TGCGCCAGCAGCCTGGACAGGGCCCCCTACGAGCAGTACTTC

clone size: few
V gene: TRBV7-6
J gene: TRBJ2-5
D gene: TRBD2
CDR3 protein: CASSLAGTSGTQYF
CDR3 DNA: TGTGCCAGCAGCTTAGCGGGGACTAGCGGGACCCAGTACTTC

clone size: NA
V gene: TRBV6-4
J gene: TRBJ1-1
D gene: NA
CDR3 protein: CASRGQPNTEAFF
CDR3 DNA: TGTGCCAGCAGAGGACAGCCGAACACTGAAGCTTTCTTT

clone size: NA
V gene: TRBV29-1
J gene: TRBJ1-5
D gene: TRBD1
CDR3 protein: CSVGQGVGQPQHF
CDR3 DNA: TGCAGCGTTGGACAGGGAGTAGGTCAGCCCCAGCATTTT

clone size: NA
V gene: TRBV6-5
J gene: TRBJ2-3
D gene: TRBD2
CDR3 protein: CAGASGGAGTDTQYF
CDR3 DNA: TGTGCCGGGGCTAGCGGGGGGGCCGGCACAGATACGCAGTATTTT

clone size: NA
V gene: TRBV2
J gene: TRBJ2-3
D gene: NA
CDR3 protein: CASSEYDTQYF
CDR3 DNA: TGTGCCAGCAGTGAATATGATACGCAGTATTTT

clone size: NA
V gene: TRBV18
J gene: TRBJ1-2
D gene: NA
CDR3 protein: CASYDSYGYTF
CDR3 DNA: TGTGCCAGCTACGACAGTTATGGCTACACCTTC

clone size: NA
V gene: TRBV28
J gene: TRBJ2-4
D gene: TRBD1
CDR3 protein: CASSLGRTGGKNIQYF
CDR3 DNA: TGTGCCAGCAGTTTAGGACGGACAGGGGGCAAAAACATTCAGTACTTC

clone size: NA
V gene: TRBV9
J gene: TRBJ1-2
D gene: NA
CDR3 protein: CASSPGGQNYGYTF
CDR3 DNA: TGTGCCAGCAGCCCGGGAGGACAGAACTATGGCTACACCTTC

clone size: NA
V gene: TRBV2
J gene: TRBJ1-4
D gene: NA
CDR3 protein: CASSGLDEKLLF
CDR3 DNA: TGTGCCAGCAGTGGACTGGATGAAAAACTGCTTTTT

clone size: many
V gene: TRBV4-1
J gene: TRBJ2-1
D gene: NA
CDR3 protein: CASSQAFGGAGNEQFF
CDR3 DNA: TGCGCCAGCAGCCAGGCCTTTGGGGGGGCGGGGAATGAGCAGTTCTTC

clone size: NA
V gene: TRBV2
J gene: TRBJ2-5
D gene: TRBD2
CDR3 protein: CASSDWGGIQETQYF
CDR3 DNA: TGTGCCAGCAGTGATTGGGGGGGAATCCAAGAGACCCAGTACTTC

clone size: few
V gene: TRBV5-1
J gene: TRBJ1-1
D gene: TRBD1
CDR3 protein: CASSGSGTGDEAFF
CDR3 DNA: TGCGCCAGCAGCGGATCCGGGACAGGGGATGAAGCTTTCTTT

clone size: NA
V gene: TRBV27
J gene: TRBJ2-7
D gene: TRBD2
CDR3 protein: CASSPLSGARAEQYF
CDR3 DNA: TGTGCCAGCAGCCCACTCAGCGGGGCTCGGGCCGAGCAGTACTTC

clone size: NA
V gene: TRBV27
J gene: TRBJ2-5
D gene: TRBD2
CDR3 protein: CASSQAPPLSGGPQETQYF
CDR3 DNA: TGTGCCAGCAGTCAAGCCCCCCCTTTGAGCGGGGGGCCCCAAGAGACCCAGTACTTC

clone size: NA
V gene: TRBV5-1
J gene: TRBJ1-1
D gene: NA
CDR3 protein: CASSPAFRGANTEAFF
CDR3 DNA: TGCGCCAGCAGCCCAGCGTTTAGGGGCGCGAACACTGAAGCTTTCTTT

clone size: NA
V gene: TRBV5-1
J gene: TRBJ2-2
D gene: TRBD2
CDR3 protein: CASSPQRGSTGELFF
CDR3 DNA: TGCGCCAGCAGCCCCCAGCGGGGGAGCACCGGGGAGCTGTTTTTT

clone size: NA
V gene: TRBV28
J gene: TRBJ1-2
D gene: NA
CDR3 protein: CASSFTGYGYTF
CDR3 DNA: TGTGCCAGCAGTTTTACGGGGTATGGCTACACCTTC

clone size: NA
V gene: TRBV5-6
J gene: TRBJ1-3
D gene: TRBD1
CDR3 protein: CASSGQGVSGNTIYF
CDR3 DNA: TGTGCCAGCAGCGGACAGGGGGTCTCTGGAAACACCATATATTTT

clone size: NA
V gene: TRBV6-6
J gene: TRBJ2-3
D gene: TRBD2
CDR3 protein: CASSGTSGGGTDTQYF
CDR3 DNA: TGTGCCAGCAGTGGGACTAGCGGGGGGGGCACAGATACGCAGTATTTT

clone size: NA
V gene: TRBV28
J gene: TRBJ2-2
D gene: TRBD1
CDR3 protein: CASSLNRGRSGELFF
CDR3 DNA: TGTGCCAGCAGTTTAAACAGGGGGCGTAGCGGGGAGCTGTTTTTT

clone size: NA
V gene: TRBV7-2
J gene: TRBJ2-5
D gene: TRBD2
CDR3 protein: CASSLWRGGVETQYF
CDR3 DNA: TGTGCCAGCAGCTTATGGCGGGGGGGCGTGGAGACCCAGTACTTC

clone size: NA
V gene: TRBV5-1
J gene: TRBJ2-5
D gene: NA
CDR3 protein: CASSLGSTEETQYF
CDR3 DNA: TGCGCCAGCAGCTTGGGGTCGACAGAAGAGACCCAGTACTTC

clone size: NA
V gene: TRBV19
J gene: TRBJ1-6
D gene: NA
CDR3 protein: CASSHRTEPYNSPLHF
CDR3 DNA: TGTGCCAGTAGTCACAGGACGGAACCCTATAATTCACCCCTCCACTTT

clone size: NA
V gene: TRBV7-8
J gene: TRBJ2-7
D gene: TRBD2
CDR3 protein: CASSSLAGGYEQYF
CDR3 DNA: TGTGCCAGCAGCTCGTTAGCGGGGGGATACGAGCAGTACTTC

clone size: once
V gene: TRBV29-1
J gene: TRBJ1-2
D gene: NA
CDR3 protein: CSVLTGGYTF
CDR3 DNA: TGCAGCGTCTTGACAGGCGGCTACACCTTC

clone size: NA
V gene: TRBV6-2/TRBV6-3
J gene: TRBJ1-6
D gene: TRBD1
CDR3 protein: CASSPSDRDYSPLHF
CDR3 DNA: TGTGCCAGCAGTCCGTCTGACAGGGATTATTCACCCCTCCACTTT

clone size: NA
V gene: TRBV6-4
J gene: TRBJ2-2
D gene: TRBD2
CDR3 protein: CASRASGGDTGELFF
CDR3 DNA: TGTGCCAGCAGAGCTAGCGGGGGAGACACCGGGGAGCTGTTTTTT

clone size: many
V gene: TRBV4-2
J gene: TRBJ1-3
D gene: NA
CDR3 protein: CASSQDPLGRNTIYF
CDR3 DNA: TGTGCCAGCAGCCAAGATCCACTAGGCCGAAACACCATATATTTT

clone size: NA
V gene: TRBV3-1/TRBV3-2
J gene: TRBJ2-2
D gene: TRBD2
CDR3 protein: CASSQTPGLASGELFF
CDR3 DNA: TGTGCCAGCAGCCAGACCCCGGGACTAGCATCCGGGGAGCTGTTTTTT

clone size: few
V gene: TRBV4-3
J gene: TRBJ2-2
D gene: TRBD1
CDR3 protein: CASSPGQASTTNTGELFF
CDR3 DNA: TGCGCCAGCAGCCCAGGACAGGCGAGTACGACGAACACCGGGGAGCTGTTTTTT

clone size: NA
V gene: TRBV3-1/TRBV3-2
J gene: TRBJ2-1
D gene: TRBD2
CDR3 protein: CASSPAGLAGAREQFF
CDR3 DNA: TGTGCCAGCAGCCCCGCCGGACTAGCGGGGGCCCGTGAGCAGTTCTTC

clone size: NA
V gene: TRBV4-1
J gene: TRBJ2-3
D gene: TRBD2
CDR3 protein: CASSQGRRGGADTQYF
CDR3 DNA: TGCGCCAGCAGCCAAGGTCGGCGGGGGGGCGCAGATACGCAGTATTTT

clone size: once
V gene: TRBV2
J gene: TRBJ2-3
D gene: TRBD2
CDR3 protein: CASSGGSSGEDTQYF
CDR3 DNA: TGTGCCAGCAGTGGAGGGTCTAGCGGGGAGGATACGCAGTATTTT

clone size: NA
V gene: TRBV7-6
J gene: TRBJ2-1
D gene: NA
CDR3 protein: CASSRDQGGGALHEQFF
CDR3 DNA: TGTGCCAGCAGCCGCGATCAGGGTGGGGGGGCGCTTCATGAGCAGTTCTTC

clone size: NA
V gene: TRBV7-3
J gene: TRBJ2-1
D gene: NA
CDR3 protein: CASSLRGGNEQFF
CDR3 DNA: TGTGCCAGCAGCTTAAGAGGGGGCAATGAGCAGTTCTTC

clone size: once
V gene: TRBV19
J gene: TRBJ2-7
D gene: NA
CDR3 protein: CASKSMAGSSYEQYF
CDR3 DNA: TGTGCCAGCAAAAGCATGGCGGGGTCCTCCTACGAGCAGTACTTC

clone size: NA
V gene: TRBV9
J gene: TRBJ2-1
D gene: NA
CDR3 protein: CASSVWGYEQFF
CDR3 DNA: TGTGCCAGCAGCGTATGGGGCTATGAGCAGTTCTTC

clone size: NA
V gene: TRBV10-2
J gene: TRBJ2-3
D gene: NA
CDR3 protein: CASRMARTDTQYF
CDR3 DNA: TGCGCCAGCAGAATGGCCCGCACAGATACGCAGTATTTT

clone size: NA
V gene: TRBV4-2
J gene: TRBJ2-3
D gene: NA
CDR3 protein: CASSQEGADTQYF
CDR3 DNA: TGTGCCAGCAGCCAAGAAGGGGCAGATACGCAGTATTTT

clone size: NA
V gene: TRBV4-1
J gene: TRBJ2-1
D gene: TRBD2
CDR3 protein: CASSQAGGAGGEQFF
CDR3 DNA: TGCGCCAGCAGCCAAGCCGGGGGGGCCGGGGGTGAGCAGTTCTTC

clone size: NA
V gene: TRBV27
J gene: TRBJ1-2
D gene: TRBD1
CDR3 protein: CASRGTGGDYGYTF
CDR3 DNA: TGTGCCAGCAGGGGGACAGGGGGCGACTATGGCTACACCTTC

clone size: NA
V gene: TRBV3-1/TRBV3-2
J gene: TRBJ2-5
D gene: TRBD2
CDR3 protein: CASSGSGGVQYF
CDR3 DNA: TGTGCCAGCAGCGGTAGCGGGGGAGTACAGTACTTC